This T cell receptor (beta chain) was retrieved from a study of blood T cell repertoires in COVID-19. Germline V lookup: CDR1 GTSNPN, CDR2 SVGIG (reference sequence). V was pared by 5 bases and J by 0 bases, with 16 bases between. CDR3 length: 16 residues. As processed by the authors: How many nucleated cells were present was estimated from reference gene primer amplification. Data came from immunoSEQ multiplex PCR; TCRdb stores just in-frame clones and leaves some out. From that table come the V and J calls and clone size; the DNA was used to work out D and trimming. The profile shows roughly 250,000 clones, roughly 86% of them singletons.

The sequencing input was peripheral blood. The chain has TRBV30 and TRBJ2-2; tentative D call: TRBD1 (6 bases). The sequence came from a man over 45 with acute or convalescent COVID-19. CDR3 in DNA: TGTGCCTGGGGGGACAAAAGGGTGACGAACACCGGGGAGCTGTTTTTT. This translates into CAWGDKRVTNTGELFF. The full variable domain, completed using reference TRBV30 and TRBJ2-2, is SQTIHQWPATLVQPVGSPLSLECTVEGTSNPNLYWYRQAAGRGLQLLFYSVGIGQISSEVPQNLSASRPQDRQFILSSKKLLLSDSGFYLCAWGDKRVTNTGELFFGEGSRLTVL.